Below are 20 T cell receptor beta chains sequenced from a single sample in a study of OX40 agonist ivuxolimab in advanced cancers. Profiled with immunoSEQ multiplex PCR; TCRdb holds only in-frame clones, not every one. The sample contains more than 50,000 clones, about 85% of which appear only once. The specimen was CD4+ or CD8+ T cells sorted from blood, collected in a trial of the OX40 agonist ivuxolimab. The receptors shown here come from an adult with an advanced solid tumor such as melanoma, head and neck, liver or kidney cancer.

The rearrangement joins TRBV4-1 to TRBJ2-1, with no clear D. This CDR3 spans 13 amino acids. In germline, CDR1 is MGHRA, CDR2 YSYEKL. With 4 bases removed from V and 7 bases from J, the gap between germline ends came to 11 bases. The CDR3 coding sequence is TGCGCCAGCAGCCGGGCCGCGACAAATGAGCAGTTCTTC. The encoded protein is CASSRAATNEQFF.

The chain links TRBV4-3 to TRBJ2-5; a weak D match, TRBD2 (5 bases). V lost 4 bases to trimming and J lost 1 base, with 13 bases between them. The V gene's germline CDR1 is LGHNA and CDR2 YSLEER. This CDR3 contains 15 residues. In DNA, the CDR3 is TGCGCCAGCAGCCCTTTACTAGTCCCCCAAGAGACCCAGTACTTC. Amino acid sequence: CASSPLLVPQETQYF.

In its sample, this clone was seen once. V gene TRBV5-1 combines with J gene TRBJ2-7; TRBD1 matches 7 bases. J gave up 6 bases and V 4 bases, and 13 bases lay outside the gene matches. This CDR3 is 15 amino acids long. Germline-derived CDR1 and CDR2 are SGHRS and YFSETQ. The CDR3 is CASSDLEGAVGEQYF. CDR3 coding DNA: TGCGCCAGCAGCGACCTAGAGGGGGCGGTGGGCGAGCAGTACTTC.

Written as DNA, the CDR3 is TGTGCCAGCAGCCGCGACAGTGACAATCAGCCCCAGCATTTT. This encodes CASSRDSDNQPQHF. The rearrangement joins TRBV7-2 to TRBJ1-5; tentatively, D is TRBD1 (5 bases). V shed 5 bases and J shed 3 bases, with 11 bases lying between them. In germline, CDR1 is SGHTA, CDR2 FQGNSA. This CDR3 spans 14 amino acids. Full variable domain (remainder filled in from reference TRBV7-2 and TRBJ1-5): GAGVSQSPSNKVTEKGKDVELRCDPISGHTALYWYRQSLGQGLEFLIYFQGNSAPDKSGLPSDRFSAERTGGSVSTLTIQRTQQEDSAVYLCASSRDSDNQPQHFGDGTRLSIL.

This sequence joins TRBV6-4 and TRBJ2-7; maybe TRBD1 (5 bases). Germline V gives CDR1 MRHNA, CDR2 SNTAGT. There are 15 residues in the CDR3. With 9 bases removed from V and 3 bases from J, the gap between germline ends came to 21 bases. For the CDR3, the DNA is TGTGCCAGACAGGACCCGGACACCGTAATCTACGAGCAGTACTTC. This codes for CARQDPDTVIYEQYF.

The V call is TRBV28, the J call TRBJ2-1, with 7 bases identical to TRBD1. This CDR3 contains 15 residues. The germline gives CDR1 MDHEN, CDR2 SYDVKM. V lost 5 bases, J lost 4 bases, and 8 bases stayed unmatched. This CDR3 reads CASSPRDSRYNEQFF. In nucleotides, the CDR3 is TGTGCCAGCAGTCCCCGGGACAGCCGATACAATGAGCAGTTCTTC.

This chain connects TRBV11-2 to TRBJ2-3; 14 positions agree with TRBD2. V dropped 4 bases and J dropped 8; count of bases not matched to a gene: 8. Germline CDR1 is SGHAT and CDR2 is FQNNGV. The CDR3 is 16 residues long. The CDR3 here is CASSWGLAGATGTQYF. DNA of the CDR3: TGTGCCAGCAGCTGGGGACTAGCGGGAGCAACGGGTACGCAGTATTTT.

The chain couples TRBV25-1 to TRBJ2-5; D gene uncertain. The germline CDR1 and CDR2 sequences are MGHDK and SYGVNS. The germline V and J ends were trimmed by 8 bases and 7 bases, with 14 bases remaining between them. The CDR3 is 12 amino acids. The CDR3, as DNA: TGTGCCAGCTCCCAAGTGGTAGGGACCCAGTACTTC. Translating gives CASSQVVGTQYF.

The rearrangement joins TRBV7-8 to TRBJ1-1, with TRBD1 as a possible D gene (5 bases). CDR1 is SGHVS, CDR2 FQNEAQ, per germline. Trimming removed 5 bases from V and 6 bases from J, with 16 bases in between. The CDR3 length is 14 residues. CDR3 loop: CASSPGTGSSEAFF. CDR3 DNA sequence: TGTGCCAGCAGCCCAGGGACTGGTAGCTCTGAAGCTTTCTTT.

The V gene is TRBV6-6, the J gene TRBJ2-7; no firm D call. The CDR3 covers 16 residues. V lost 7 bases and J lost 3, with 22 bases in between. Germline CDR1 is MNHNY and CDR2 is SVGAGI (reference sequence). CDR3 sequence (DNA): TGTGCCAGCATTGGAACCGACTCGTCCACTAACTACGAGCAGTACTTC. Translation gives CASIGTDSSTNYEQYF.

This clone was picked up a small number of times. This chain joins TRBV7-2 and TRBJ2-5; D possibly corresponds to TRBD1 (6 bases). V lost 6 bases to trimming and J lost 0 bases, with 14 bases between them. The CDR3 has 15 amino acids. Per the germline V gene, CDR1 is SGHTA and CDR2 is FQGNSA. The CDR3 DNA reads as TGTGCCAGCAGGGAGGCACAGGGATACCAAGAGACCCAGTACTTC. Protein sequence: CASREAQGYQETQYF.

CDR3 nucleotides: TGTGCCAGCAGCGCGCGCGGACTGACTTTC. This encodes CASSARGLTF. V gene TRBV11-2 combines with J gene TRBJ2-7; D not certain. The tail of the sequence fits TRBJ2-6 better, so the J call may be wrong. This CDR3 has 10 residues. The germline V gene has CDR1 SGHAT and CDR2 FQNNGV.

Note on this clone: Germline is not matched at one junction end, which may reflect a read error. This chain links TRBV5-4 with TRBJ2-2, with TRBD1 as a possible D gene (5 bases). CDR1 is SGHNT and CDR2 is YYREEE in the germline V gene (reference sequence). The CDR3 length is 15 residues. CDR3 sequence: CASNLGPTWTGELFF. DNA of the CDR3: TGTGCCAGCAACTTGGGGCCCACCTGGACCGGGGAGCTGTTTTTT. The whole variable domain, remainder taken from reference TRBV5-4 and TRBJ2-2, is ETGVTQSPTHLIKTRGQQVTLRCSSQSGHNTVSWYQQALGQGPQFIFQYYREEENGRGNFPPRFSGLQFPNYSSELNVNALELDDSALYLCASNLGPTWTGELFFGEGSRLTVL.

This chain links TRBV28 with TRBJ1-5, with D unresolved. V was cut by 5 bases and J by 11 bases, with 19 bases left in between. Germline V gene data show CDR1 as MDHEN and CDR2 as SYDVKM. The CDR3 has 14 amino acids. CDR3 nucleotide sequence: TGTGCCAGCAGTCTGTTTCCCACGGGATCAGCCCAGCATTTT. Translation: CASSLFPTGSAQHF.

The rearrangement links TRBV28 to TRBJ2-7; D ambiguous. The CDR3 spans 13 residues. With 5 bases removed from V and 7 bases from J, the gap between germline ends came to 15 bases. CDR1 and CDR2 (germline): MDHEN, SYDVKM. CDR3 nucleotide sequence: TGTGCCAGCAGTCGGGTCGGGCCGTGGGAGCAGTACTTC. Its protein is CASSRVGPWEQYF. Combining the CDR3 with reference TRBV28 and TRBJ2-7 gives the whole variable domain DVKVTQSSRYLVKRTGEKVFLECVQDMDHENMFWYRQDPGLGLRLIYFSYDVKMKEKGDIPEGYSVSREKKERFSLILESASTNQTSMYLCASSRVGPWEQYFGPGTRLTVT.

The J gene is TRBJ1-1, the V gene TRBV11-2; possible D gene TRBD1, 5 bases. CDR1 and CDR2 (germline): SGHAT, FQNNGV. This CDR3 comprises 12 residues. V was clipped by 4 bases and J by 12 bases, with 15 bases between them. In DNA, the CDR3 is TGTGCCAGCAGCTCTCCGGGGGGATTCACTTTCTTT. This translates into CASSSPGGFTFF.

This chain uses TRBV6-5 with TRBJ2-5, with 8 bases identical to TRBD2. The J call may be incorrect, as the DNA end agrees better with TRBJ2-7. This CDR3 has 15 residues. Germline lookup yields CDR1 MNHEY and CDR2 SVGAGI. The CDR3 nucleotides are TGTGCCAGCAGTTACGGATTCGGGGGGGTTCGCGAGCAGTACTTC. It is translated as CASSYGFGGVREQYF.

V usage is TRBV30 and J usage is TRBJ1-1; perhaps TRBD1 as D (6 bases). The ends were cut back, 2 bases at V and 3 bases at J, with 13 bases in the middle. Germline V CDR1 and CDR2: GTSNPN, SVGIG (reference sequence). The CDR3 contains 14 residues. The CDR3 region is CAWSSRGADTEAFF. DNA for the CDR3: TGTGCCTGGAGTTCACGGGGGGCGGACACTGAAGCTTTCTTT.

This clone came up once. V and J are TRBV5-4 and TRBJ2-1, with 8 bases identical to TRBD1. V lost 0 bases and J lost 4; bases outside the gene matches: 3. CDR3 length: 15 residues. The germline V gene encodes CDR1 SGHNT and CDR2 YYREEE (reference sequence). The CDR3: CASSLGQGRYNEQFF. The CDR3 region has the DNA TGTGCCAGCAGCTTGGGACAGGGGAGGTACAATGAGCAGTTCTTC.

This CDR3 is CSGVLAGGWADTQYF. The CDR3 nucleotides read TGCAGCGGAGTTTTGGCGGGAGGGTGGGCAGATACGCAGTATTTT. The rearrangement links TRBV29-1 to TRBJ2-3; 9 nucleotides agree with TRBD2. The V segment lost 7 bases and the J segment 4 bases; nucleotides outside the gene matches: 12. Per the germline V gene, CDR1 is SQVTM and CDR2 is ANQGSEA. This CDR3 has 15 amino acids.